This T cell receptor beta chain originates from a study of T cells after yellow fever vaccination (dated 2019 in TCRdb). Some background on the complete study: The SMART-Seq v4 Ultra Low Input RNA kit was used to prepare libraries from fractions with low cell numbers. Bulk PBMC replicates and cell subsets were isolated from blood drawn at multiple timepoints before and after both primary and secondary immunization. To follow T-cell clones before and after primary and booster YFV17D yellow fever vaccination, bulk TCR alpha and beta repertoires were sequenced over time. Two healthy male donors made up the cohort, one aged 18 to 29 years and the other aged 30 to 40 years.

This clonotype was observed a handful of times. This clone's antigen is unknown. No much larger clonotype is one base removed from it; base qualities were not supplied. Measured from the cysteine to the phenylalanine, the CDR3 is 15 residues long. This entry keeps only the CDR3 DNA: 45 bases, framed from base 1. Germline trimming amounts to 3 bases on V and 9 bases on J, with 8 as the count of junction bases outside the gene matches. This specimen's treatment or condition label, per the study, means: live attenuated yellow fever vaccine strain. Two biological replicates of bulk PBMCs were collected at each blood-draw timepoint. A standard Ficoll-Paque protocol was used to isolate PBMCs from peripheral blood. RNA was extracted with TriZol from bulk PBMCs, CD4 and CD8 fractions, and dextramer-positive and dextramer-negative fractions. Sequencing was performed on an Illumina NovaSeq 6000. TCR cDNA was synthesized by 5'RACE template switching, through which a universal primer site and unique molecular identifiers were introduced. Priming for cDNA synthesis came from both the TCR alpha and TCR beta constant segments. Libraries were amplified in two PCR steps, with sample barcodes and sequencing adapters added in the second step. Sequencing of libraries was performed on Illumina HiSeq 2500 (2x100 bp) or NovaSeq (2x150 bp). The published analysis was carried out like this. MIGEC was used to demultiplex reads and collapse the reads into UMI consensus sequences, and MiXCR was used for V(D)J alignment. Vaccine-responding clonotypes were defined with edgeR using replicate PBMC samples, requiring FDR below 0.01 and a log2 fold change above 5 up to day 15. Bulk clonotypes were assigned CD4 or CD8 identity according to which sequenced CD4 or CD8 repertoire held them at higher abundance. Through fastp at Q25 and MiXCR, TCRdb rebuilt clones from the public reads, retaining in-frame beta chains. Each CDR3 protein appears once, grouped with its most common genes and DNA. TCRdb, not the original authors, processed these V and J calls. For this sample there are some 350,000 distinct CDR3 sequences; approximately 4% appear just once. The biggest ten clones account for approximately 23% of the sample.

Findings and caveats that apply to the study as a whole: After the booster, most of the clones that had expanded following primary vaccination were detected again (around 97% of CD4 and around 90% of CD8), which suggests that memory was broadly maintained. Because only a couple of donors were included in the study, the extent to which the findings can be generalized is limited. Computational filtering was required because FACS-sorted repertoires could contain abundant contaminating clonotypes from the bulk population. The secondary T-cell response was found to be weaker but faster than the primary response, with a peak reached on day 5 rather than on day 15. A small fraction of clonotypes appeared in both the CD4 and CD8 compartments, likely as a result of convergent recombination.

The chain is assembled from TRBV12-3 or TRBV12-4 and TRBJ2-1; 10 junctional bases match TRBD2. This TCR was recovered from a man between 18 and 35 years old who received the YFV17D yellow fever vaccine. The sequenced sample was PBMCs, obtained 5 days after the yellow fever booster vaccination. The CDR3 loop reads CASSFRLAGAGEQFF. Read as DNA, the sequence is TGTGCCAGCAGTTTCAGGCTAGCGGGGGCGGGTGAGCAGTTCTTC.